This T cell receptor (beta chain) was retrieved from a study of post-analysis software for immune sequencing data. Overall study: In terms of disease course, relapsing-remitting, secondary progressive and progressive-relapsing multiple sclerosis were included. Overall study findings and caveats: Normalized Chao1 diversity was significantly lower in multiple sclerosis patients than in controls. Higher frequency in patients than in controls was seen for about five TRBV segments, with TRBV5-6, TRBV5-1 and TRBV20-1 among them. Samples from a shared batch, those prepared together, strongly co-clustered by F measure.

This clonotype was seen a few times. The antigen is undetermined. Included in the TCR beta cDNA libraries were unique molecular identifiers. Each CDR3 protein is one row after TCRdb ran MiXCR on the PCR reads. Counted here are a few hundred thousand distinct CDR3 sequences, 35% to 40% occurring once; the ten biggest clones make up 4% to 5.5%. The CDR3 covers 13 residues. In germline, CDR1 is SNHLY, CDR2 FYNNEI. Trimming stripped 7 bases from V and 7 bases from J, with 17 bases between. The sequenced sample was blood. The receptor comes from a girl between 5 and 17 years old with multiple sclerosis. This chain joins TRBV2 and TRBJ2-7; D is perhaps TRBD1 (6 bases). The CDR3 DNA follows: TGTGCCAGCACGGGACATGGCTACAATGAGCAGTACTTC. Protein sequence: CASTGHGYNEQYF.